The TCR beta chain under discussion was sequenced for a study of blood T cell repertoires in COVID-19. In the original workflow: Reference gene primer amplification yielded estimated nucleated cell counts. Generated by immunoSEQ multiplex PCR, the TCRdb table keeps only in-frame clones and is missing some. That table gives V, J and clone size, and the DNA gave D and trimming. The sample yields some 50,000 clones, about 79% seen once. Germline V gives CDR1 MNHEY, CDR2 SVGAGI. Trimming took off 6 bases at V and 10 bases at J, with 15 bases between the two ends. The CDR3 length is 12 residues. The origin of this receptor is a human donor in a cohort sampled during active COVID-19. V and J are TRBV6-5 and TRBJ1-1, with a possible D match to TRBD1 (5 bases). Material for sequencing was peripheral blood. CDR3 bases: TGTGCCAGCAGAGGCCTCAGGGTACCAGCTTTCTTT. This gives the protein CASRGLRVPAFF.